The text below deals with one T cell receptor beta chain. The sample comes from a study of T cells after yellow fever vaccination. Study observations and caveats: Abundant clonotypes from the bulk population could have been carried over as contaminants into FACS-sorted repertoires.

V lost 3 bases, J lost 5 bases, and 11 bases lay in between. From germline, CDR1 is DFQATT and CDR2 SNEGSKA (reference sequence). The CDR3 runs 12 residues. TCRdb used MiXCR to reprocess the 5' RACE reads, holding one entry per CDR3 protein. The sample contains tens of thousands of distinct CDR3 sequences, less than 8.5% of which appear only once. The receptor was isolated from a man between 18 and 29 years old who received the YFV17D yellow fever vaccine. The sequenced sample was CD8+ T cells not binding an NS4B(214-222) dextramer, sorted from PBMCs, obtained roughly 47 days after the first yellow fever vaccination. The chain carries TRBV20-1 and TRBJ2-7; possibly TRBD2 for D (5 bases). The CDR3 sequence: CSASGIYDEQYV. CDR3 in DNA: TGCAGTGCTAGCGGGATTTACGACGAGCAGTACGTC.